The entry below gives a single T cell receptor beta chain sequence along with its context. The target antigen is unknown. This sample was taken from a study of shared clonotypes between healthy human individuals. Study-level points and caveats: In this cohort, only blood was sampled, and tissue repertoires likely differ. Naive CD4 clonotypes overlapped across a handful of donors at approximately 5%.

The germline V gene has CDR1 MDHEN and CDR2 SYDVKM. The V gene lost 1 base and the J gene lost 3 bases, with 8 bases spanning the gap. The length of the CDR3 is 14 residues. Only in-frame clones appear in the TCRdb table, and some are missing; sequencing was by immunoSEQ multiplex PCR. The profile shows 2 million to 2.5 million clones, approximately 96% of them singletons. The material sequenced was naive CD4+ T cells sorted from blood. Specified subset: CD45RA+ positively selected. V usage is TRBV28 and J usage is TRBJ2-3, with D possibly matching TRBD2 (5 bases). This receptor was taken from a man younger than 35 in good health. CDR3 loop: CASSLYEGTDTQYF. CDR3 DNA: TGTGCCAGCAGTTTATATGAGGGAACAGATACGCAGTATTTT.